This is a list of T cell receptor beta chains from one sample in a study of cytomegalovirus exposure and HLA in healthy donors. TCRdb's copy holds only in-frame clones and misses some; the assay was immunoSEQ multiplex PCR. This sample has some 250,000 clones, with about 92% found just once. The material sequenced was PBMCs. These receptors were taken from a woman aged 30 to 39 in good health and CMV-seronegative. CDR3s include the opening cysteine and the closing phenylalanine or tryptophan. The order of the fields is J gene, V gene, D gene, CDR3 protein, CDR3 DNA. The D gene is left open where the match is weak.

TRBJ2-1 TRBV9 TRBD2 CASSVGGRAHFDEQFF TGTGCCAGCAGCGTGGGCGGGAGGGCCCATTTCGATGAGCAGTTCTTC
TRBJ2-3 TRBV5-8 TRBD2 CASSWWTGTSGRTITDTQYF TGTGCCAGCAGCTGGTGGACCGGGACTAGCGGGAGGACCATCACAGATACGCAGTATTTT
TRBJ2-1 TRBV18 - CASSLDFANEQFF TGTGCCAGCTCACTAGATTTTGCCAATGAGCAGTTCTTC
TRBJ1-4 TRBV6-5 - CASSYRGGGSEKLFF TGTGCCAGCAGTTACAGGGGTGGAGGGAGTGAAAAACTGTTTTTT
TRBJ2-2 TRBV25-1 TRBD1 CASKFQGAAGTGELFF TGTGCCAGCAAATTCCAGGGGGCGGCTGGCACCGGGGAGCTGTTTTTT
TRBJ2-2 TRBV9 TRBD2 CASSGSGRRGELFF TGTGCCAGCAGCGGTAGCGGGAGACGAGGGGAGCTGTTTTTT
TRBJ2-1 TRBV5-1 TRBD2 CASSLVAGVGNEQFF TGCGCCAGCAGCTTGGTAGCGGGAGTCGGCAATGAGCAGTTCTTC
TRBJ1-2 TRBV5-1 TRBD1 CASSLGGTANGYTF TGCGCCAGCAGCTTGGGAGGGACAGCCAATGGCTACACCTTC
TRBJ2-7 TRBV19 - CASSIDLYYEQYF TGTGCCAGTAGTATAGATCTATACTACGAGCAGTACTTC
TRBJ2-1 TRBV7-3 - CASSYMGGPGEQFF TGTGCCAGCAGCTACATGGGGGGACCGGGTGAGCAGTTCTTC
TRBJ2-5 TRBV12-5 - CASGLVRWEQETQYF TGTGCTAGTGGTTTGGTACGGTGGGAGCAAGAGACCCAGTACTTC
TRBJ2-2 TRBV13 TRBD2 CASSLRGSYTGELFF TGTGCCAGCAGCTTACGCGGGAGTTATACCGGGGAGCTGTTTTTT